The 3 T cell receptor beta chains below come from one sample, sequenced in a study of blood T cell repertoires in COVID-19. Sequenced by immunoSEQ multiplex PCR; TCRdb stores in-frame clones only, minus some. The table lists more than 200,000 clones, approximately 87% of them singletons. The sample comprised peripheral blood. The source is an older woman with active or convalescent COVID-19.

The chain recombines TRBV3-1 (or the pseudogene TRBV3-2) with TRBJ1-2; D perhaps matches TRBD1 (5 bases). Germline CDR1 reads LGHDT; CDR2 reads YNNKEL (reference sequence). V shed 3 bases and J shed 4 bases, with 12 bases lying between them. This CDR3 is 14 amino acids long. The CDR3 here is CASSQSGLSYGYTF. The CDR3 DNA follows: TGTGCCAGCAGCCAGTCGGGACTTTCCTATGGCTACACCTTC.

This clone was counted once. The CDR3 sequence: CASSYSGGRQFF. CDR3 sequence (DNA): TGTGCCAGCAGCTACAGCGGGGGCAGGCAGTTCTTC. The chain employs TRBV7-3 and TRBJ2-1, with 8 bases matching TRBD2. This CDR3 has 12 amino acids. Trimming took 4 bases from V and 12 from J; bases not matched to a gene: 5. Germline V CDR1 and CDR2: SGHTA, FQGTGA.

In this sample, this clone turned up a few times. The CDR3 region is CASRGAATDTQYF. CDR3 coding DNA: TGTGCCAGCAGAGGAGCGGCCACAGATACGCAGTATTTT. V gene TRBV3-1 (or the pseudogene TRBV3-2) combines with J gene TRBJ2-3; D might be TRBD2 (5 bases). CDR1 and CDR2 (germline): LGHDT, YNNKEL (reference sequence). The CDR3 has 13 amino acids. The V gene lost 6 bases and the J gene lost 2 bases, with 9 bases spanning the gap.